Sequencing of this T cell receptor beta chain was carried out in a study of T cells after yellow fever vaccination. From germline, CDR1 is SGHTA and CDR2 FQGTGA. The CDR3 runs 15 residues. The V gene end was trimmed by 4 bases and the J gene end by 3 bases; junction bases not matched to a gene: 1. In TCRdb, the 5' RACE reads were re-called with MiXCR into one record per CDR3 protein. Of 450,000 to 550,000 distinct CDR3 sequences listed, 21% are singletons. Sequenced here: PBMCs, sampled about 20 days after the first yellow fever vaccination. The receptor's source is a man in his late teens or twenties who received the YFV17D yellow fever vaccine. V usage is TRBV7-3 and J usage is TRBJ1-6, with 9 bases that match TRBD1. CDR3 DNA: TGTGCCAGCAGCTCGACAGGGGGCTATAATTCACCCCTCCACTTT. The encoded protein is CASSSTGGYNSPLHF. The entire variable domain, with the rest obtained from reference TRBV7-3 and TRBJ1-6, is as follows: GAGVSQTPSNKVTEKGKYVELRCDPISGHTALYWYRQSLGQGPEFLIYFQGTGAADDSGLPNDRFFAVRPEGSVSTLKIQRTERGDSAVYLCASSSTGGYNSPLHFGNGTRLTVT.